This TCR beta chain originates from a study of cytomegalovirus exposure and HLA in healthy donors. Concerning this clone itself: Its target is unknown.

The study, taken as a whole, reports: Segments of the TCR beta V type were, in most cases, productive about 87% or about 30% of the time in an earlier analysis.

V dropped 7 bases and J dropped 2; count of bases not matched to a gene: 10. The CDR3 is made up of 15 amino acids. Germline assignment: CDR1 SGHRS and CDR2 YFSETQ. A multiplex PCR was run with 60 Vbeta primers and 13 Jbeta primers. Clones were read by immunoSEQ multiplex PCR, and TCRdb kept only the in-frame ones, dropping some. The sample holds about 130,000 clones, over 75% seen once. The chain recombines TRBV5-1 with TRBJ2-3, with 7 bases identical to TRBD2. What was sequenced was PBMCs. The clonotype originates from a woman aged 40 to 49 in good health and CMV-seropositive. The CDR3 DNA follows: TGCGCCAGCGGGACCGGGACTATTAACACAGATACGCAGTATTTT. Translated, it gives CASGTGTINTDTQYF.